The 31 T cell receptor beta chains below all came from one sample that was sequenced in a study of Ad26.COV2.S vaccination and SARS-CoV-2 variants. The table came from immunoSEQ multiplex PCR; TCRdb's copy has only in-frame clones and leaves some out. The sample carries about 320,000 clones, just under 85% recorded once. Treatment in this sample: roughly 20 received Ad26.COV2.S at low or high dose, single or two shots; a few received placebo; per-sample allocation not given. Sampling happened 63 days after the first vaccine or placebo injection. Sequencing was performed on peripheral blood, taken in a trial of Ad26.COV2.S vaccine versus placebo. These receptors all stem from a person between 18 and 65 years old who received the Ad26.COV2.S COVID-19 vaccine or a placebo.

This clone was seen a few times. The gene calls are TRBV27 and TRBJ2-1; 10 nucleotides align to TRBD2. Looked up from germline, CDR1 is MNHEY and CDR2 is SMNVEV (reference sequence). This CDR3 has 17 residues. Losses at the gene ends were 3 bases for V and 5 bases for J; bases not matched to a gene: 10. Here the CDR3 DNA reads TGTGCCAGCAGTTTGGTGGCTAGCGGGGGCCGTAACAATGAGCAGTTCTTC. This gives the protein CASSLVASGGRNNEQFF.

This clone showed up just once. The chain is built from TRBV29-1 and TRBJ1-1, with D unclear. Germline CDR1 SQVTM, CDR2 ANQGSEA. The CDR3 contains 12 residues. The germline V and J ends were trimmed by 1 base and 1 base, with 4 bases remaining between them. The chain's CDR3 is CSVEAANTEAFF. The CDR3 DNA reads TGCAGCGTTGAAGCTGCGAACACTGAAGCTTTCTTT. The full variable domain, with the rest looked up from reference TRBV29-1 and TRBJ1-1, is SAVISQKPSRDICQRGTSLTIQCQVDSQVTMMFWYRQQPGQSLTLIATANQGSEATYESGFVIDKFPISRPNLTFSTLTVSNMSPEDSSIYLCSVEAANTEAFFGQGTRLTVV.

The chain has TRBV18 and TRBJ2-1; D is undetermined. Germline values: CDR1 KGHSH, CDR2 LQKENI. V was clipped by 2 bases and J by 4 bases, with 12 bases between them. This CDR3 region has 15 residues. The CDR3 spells CASSPRALQYNEQFF. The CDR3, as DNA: TGTGCCAGCTCACCAAGGGCCCTACAATACAATGAGCAGTTCTTC.

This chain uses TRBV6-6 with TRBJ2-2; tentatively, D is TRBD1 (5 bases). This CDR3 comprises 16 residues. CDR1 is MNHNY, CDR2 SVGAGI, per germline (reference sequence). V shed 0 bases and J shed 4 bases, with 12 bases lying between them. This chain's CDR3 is CASSYSSQGVTGELFF. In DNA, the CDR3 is TGTGCCAGCAGTTACTCGAGTCAGGGCGTCACCGGGGAGCTGTTTTTT.

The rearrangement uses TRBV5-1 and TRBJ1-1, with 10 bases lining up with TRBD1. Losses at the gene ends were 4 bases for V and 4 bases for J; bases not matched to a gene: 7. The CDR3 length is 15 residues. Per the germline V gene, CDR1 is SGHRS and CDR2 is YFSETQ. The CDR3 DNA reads TGCGCCAGCAGCGTAGGACAGGGGGAAGGCACTGAAGCTTTCTTT. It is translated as CASSVGQGEGTEAFF.

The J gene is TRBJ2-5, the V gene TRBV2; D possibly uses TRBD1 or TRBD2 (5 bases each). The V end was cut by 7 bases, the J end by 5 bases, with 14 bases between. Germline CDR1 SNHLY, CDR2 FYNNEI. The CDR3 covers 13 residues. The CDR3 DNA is TGTGCCAGCACCGGACGATGGGGGGAGACCCAGTACTTC. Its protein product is CASTGRWGETQYF.

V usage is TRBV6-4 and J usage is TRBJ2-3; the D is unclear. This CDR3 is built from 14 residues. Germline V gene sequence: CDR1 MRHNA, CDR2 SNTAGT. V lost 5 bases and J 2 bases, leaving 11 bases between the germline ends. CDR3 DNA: TGTGCCAGCAGTTTTGGACCCAACACAGATACGCAGTATTTT. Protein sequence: CASSFGPNTDTQYF.

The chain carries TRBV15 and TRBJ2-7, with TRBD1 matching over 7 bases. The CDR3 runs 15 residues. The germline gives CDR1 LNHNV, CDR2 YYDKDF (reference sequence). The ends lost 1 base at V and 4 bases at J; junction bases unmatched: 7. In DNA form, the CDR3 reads TGTGCCACCAGCAGAGTAATGGGACAGAGATACGAGCAGTACTTC. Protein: CATSRVMGQRYEQYF.

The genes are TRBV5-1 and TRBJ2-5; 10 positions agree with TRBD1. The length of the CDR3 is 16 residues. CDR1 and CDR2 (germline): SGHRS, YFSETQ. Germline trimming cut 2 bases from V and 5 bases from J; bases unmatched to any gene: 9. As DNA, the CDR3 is TGCGCCAGCAGCTTTACCGGGACAGGGGACGGGGAGACCCAGTACTTC. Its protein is CASSFTGTGDGETQYF. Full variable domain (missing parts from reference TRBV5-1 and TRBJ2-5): KAGVTQTPRYLIKTRGQQVTLSCSPISGHRSVSWYQQTPGQGLQFLFEYFSETQRNKGNFPGRFSGRQFSNSRSEMNVSTLELGDSALYLCASSFTGTGDGETQYFGPGTRLLVL.

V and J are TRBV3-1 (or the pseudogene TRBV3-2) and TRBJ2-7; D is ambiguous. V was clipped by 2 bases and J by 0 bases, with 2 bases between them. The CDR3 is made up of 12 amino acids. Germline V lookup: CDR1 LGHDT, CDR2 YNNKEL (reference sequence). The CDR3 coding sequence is TGTGCCAGCAGCCAATCCTCCTACGAGCAGTACTTC. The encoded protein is CASSQSSYEQYF.

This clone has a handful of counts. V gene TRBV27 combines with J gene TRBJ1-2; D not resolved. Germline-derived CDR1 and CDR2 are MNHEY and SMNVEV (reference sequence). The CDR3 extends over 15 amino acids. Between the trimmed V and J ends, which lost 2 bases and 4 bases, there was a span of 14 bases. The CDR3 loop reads CASSLGLQSPYGYTF. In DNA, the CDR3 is TGTGCCAGCAGTTTAGGTTTACAGAGCCCCTATGGCTACACCTTC.

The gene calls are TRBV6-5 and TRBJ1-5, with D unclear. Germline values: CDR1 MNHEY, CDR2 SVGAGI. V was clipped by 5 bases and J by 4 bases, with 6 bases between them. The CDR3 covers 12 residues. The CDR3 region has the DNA TGTGCCAGCAGTCACGGAAATCAGCCCCAGCATTTT. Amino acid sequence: CASSHGNQPQHF.

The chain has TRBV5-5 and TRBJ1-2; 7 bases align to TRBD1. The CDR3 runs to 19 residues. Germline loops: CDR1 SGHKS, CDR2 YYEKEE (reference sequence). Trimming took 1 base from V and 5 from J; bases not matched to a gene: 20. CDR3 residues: CASSLSVLIGTGTEYGYTF. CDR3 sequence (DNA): TGTGCCAGCAGCTTGAGCGTGCTTATTGGGACCGGGACAGAATATGGCTACACCTTC.

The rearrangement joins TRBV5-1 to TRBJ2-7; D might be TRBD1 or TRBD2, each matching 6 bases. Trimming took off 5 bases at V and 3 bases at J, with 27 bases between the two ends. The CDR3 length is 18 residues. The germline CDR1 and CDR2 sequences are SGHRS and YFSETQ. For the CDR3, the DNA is TGCGCCAGCAGTCTAGGGGAGACAGGAACCTCGGGGGTCTACGAGCAGTACTTC. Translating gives CASSLGETGTSGVYEQYF.

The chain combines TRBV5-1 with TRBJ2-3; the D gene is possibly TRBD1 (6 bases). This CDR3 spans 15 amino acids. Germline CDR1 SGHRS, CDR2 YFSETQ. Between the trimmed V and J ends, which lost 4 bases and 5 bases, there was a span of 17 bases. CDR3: CASSTSGHPGDTQYF. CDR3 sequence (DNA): TGCGCCAGCAGCACCTCGGGACACCCTGGAGATACGCAGTATTTT.

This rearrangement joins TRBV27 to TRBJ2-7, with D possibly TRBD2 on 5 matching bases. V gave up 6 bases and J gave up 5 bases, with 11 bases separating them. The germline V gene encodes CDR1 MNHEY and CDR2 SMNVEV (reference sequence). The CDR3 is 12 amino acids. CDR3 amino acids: CASRLGSHEQYF. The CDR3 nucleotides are TGTGCCAGCAGACTAGGTAGCCACGAGCAGTACTTC.

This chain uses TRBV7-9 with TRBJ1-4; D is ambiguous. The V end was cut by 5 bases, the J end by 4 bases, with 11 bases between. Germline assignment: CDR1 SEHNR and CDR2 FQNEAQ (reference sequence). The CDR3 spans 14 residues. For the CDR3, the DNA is TGTGCCAGCAGCAAAGCCCCGGGTAATGAAAAACTGTTTTTT. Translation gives CASSKAPGNEKLFF. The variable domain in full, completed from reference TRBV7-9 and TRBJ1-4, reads DTGVSQNPRHKITKRGQNVTFRCDPISEHNRLYWYRQTLGQGPEFLTYFQNEAQLEKSRLLSDRFSAERPKGSFSTLEIQRTEQGDSAMYLCASSKAPGNEKLFFGSGTQLSVL.

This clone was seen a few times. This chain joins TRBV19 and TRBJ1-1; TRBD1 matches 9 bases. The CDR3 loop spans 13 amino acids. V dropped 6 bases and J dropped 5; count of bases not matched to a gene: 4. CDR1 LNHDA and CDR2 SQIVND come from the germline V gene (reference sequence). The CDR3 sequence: CASRGQGVTEAFF. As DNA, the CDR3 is TGTGCCAGTAGGGGACAGGGAGTGACTGAAGCTTTCTTT. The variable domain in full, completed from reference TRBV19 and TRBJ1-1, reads DGGITQSPKYLFRKEGQNVTLSCEQNLNHDAMYWYRQDPGQGLRLIYYSQIVNDFQKGDIAEGYSVSREKKESFPLTVTSAQKNPTAFYLCASRGQGVTEAFFGQGTRLTVV.

CDR3 sequence: CSVATDLNSPLHF. The CDR3 DNA sequence: TGCAGCGTTGCGACAGATTTGAATTCACCCCTCCACTTT. The genes are TRBV29-1 and TRBJ1-6; the D gene is possibly TRBD1 (5 bases). The germline V gene encodes CDR1 SQVTM and CDR2 ANQGSEA. The V end was cut by 4 bases, the J end by 7 bases, with 11 bases between. This CDR3 contains 13 residues.

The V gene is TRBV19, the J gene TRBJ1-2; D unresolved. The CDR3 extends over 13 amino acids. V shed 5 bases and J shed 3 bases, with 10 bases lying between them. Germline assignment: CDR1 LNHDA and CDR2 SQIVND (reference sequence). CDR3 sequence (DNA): TGTGCCAGTAGTCCGGATCGCGACTATGGCTACACCTTC. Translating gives CASSPDRDYGYTF. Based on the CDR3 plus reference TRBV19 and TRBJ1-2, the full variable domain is DGGITQSPKYLFRKEGQNVTLSCEQNLNHDAMYWYRQDPGQGLRLIYYSQIVNDFQKGDIAEGYSVSREKKESFPLTVTSAQKNPTAFYLCASSPDRDYGYTFGSGTRLTVV.

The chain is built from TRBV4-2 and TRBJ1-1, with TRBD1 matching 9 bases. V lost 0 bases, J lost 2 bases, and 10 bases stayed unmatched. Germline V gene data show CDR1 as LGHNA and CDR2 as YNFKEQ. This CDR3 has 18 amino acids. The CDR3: CASSQDWATGGGNTEAFF. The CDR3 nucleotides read TGTGCCAGCAGCCAAGATTGGGCGACAGGGGGAGGAAACACTGAAGCTTTCTTT.

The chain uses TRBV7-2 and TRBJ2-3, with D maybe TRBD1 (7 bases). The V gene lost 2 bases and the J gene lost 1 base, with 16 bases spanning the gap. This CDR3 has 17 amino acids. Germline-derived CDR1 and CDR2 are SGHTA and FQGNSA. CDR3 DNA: TGTGCCAGCAGCTTAACACAGGGGACTTTGGGCACAGATACGCAGTATTTT. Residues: CASSLTQGTLGTDTQYF.

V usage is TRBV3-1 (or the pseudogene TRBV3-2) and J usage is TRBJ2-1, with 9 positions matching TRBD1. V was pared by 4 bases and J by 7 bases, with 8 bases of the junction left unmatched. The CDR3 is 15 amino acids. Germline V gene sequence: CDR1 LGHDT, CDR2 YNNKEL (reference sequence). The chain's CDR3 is CASSPDRGVVNEQFF. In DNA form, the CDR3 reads TGTGCCAGCAGCCCAGACAGGGGGGTAGTTAATGAGCAGTTCTTC.

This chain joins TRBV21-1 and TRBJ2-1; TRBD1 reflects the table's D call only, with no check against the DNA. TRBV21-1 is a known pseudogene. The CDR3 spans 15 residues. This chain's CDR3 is CASSKPAPDSYEQFF. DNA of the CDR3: TGTGCCAGCAGCAAGCCCGCGCCTGACAGCTATGAGCAGTTCTTC.

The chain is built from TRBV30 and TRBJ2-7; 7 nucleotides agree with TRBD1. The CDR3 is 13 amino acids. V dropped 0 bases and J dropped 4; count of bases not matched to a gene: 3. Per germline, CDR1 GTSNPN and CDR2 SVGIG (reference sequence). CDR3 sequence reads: CAWSVGGIYEQYF. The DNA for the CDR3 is TGTGCCTGGAGTGTAGGGGGCATATACGAGCAGTACTTC.

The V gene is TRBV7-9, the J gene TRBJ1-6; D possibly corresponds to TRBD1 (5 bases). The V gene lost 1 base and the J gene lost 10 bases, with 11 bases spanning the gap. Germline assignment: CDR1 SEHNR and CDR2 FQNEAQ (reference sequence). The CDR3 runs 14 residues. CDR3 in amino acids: CASSLGQGSSPLHF. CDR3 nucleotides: TGTGCCAGCAGCTTAGGTCAGGGAAGCTCACCCCTCCACTTT.

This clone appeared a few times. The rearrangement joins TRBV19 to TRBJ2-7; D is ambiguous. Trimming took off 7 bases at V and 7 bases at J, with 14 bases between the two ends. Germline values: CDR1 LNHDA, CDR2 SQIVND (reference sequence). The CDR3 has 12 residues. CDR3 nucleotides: TGTGCCAGTAAGGAGACCCTGGGGGAGCAGTACTTC. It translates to CASKETLGEQYF. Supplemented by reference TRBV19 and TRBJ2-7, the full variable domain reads DGGITQSPKYLFRKEGQNVTLSCEQNLNHDAMYWYRQDPGQGLRLIYYSQIVNDFQKGDIAEGYSVSREKKESFPLTVTSAQKNPTAFYLCASKETLGEQYFGPGTRLTVT.

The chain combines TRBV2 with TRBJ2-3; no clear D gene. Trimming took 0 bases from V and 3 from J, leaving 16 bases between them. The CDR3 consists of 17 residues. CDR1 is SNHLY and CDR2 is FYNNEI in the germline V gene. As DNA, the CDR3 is TGTGCCAGCAGTGAAGCAGCAGCCGGTGGCTTGACAGATACGCAGTATTTT. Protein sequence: CASSEAAAGGLTDTQYF.

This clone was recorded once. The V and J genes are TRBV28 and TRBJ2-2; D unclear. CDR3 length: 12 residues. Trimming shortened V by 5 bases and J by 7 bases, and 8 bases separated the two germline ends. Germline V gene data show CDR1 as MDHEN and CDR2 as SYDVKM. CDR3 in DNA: TGTGCCAGCAGTCCCTCGTACGGGGAGCTGTTTTTT. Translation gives CASSPSYGELFF. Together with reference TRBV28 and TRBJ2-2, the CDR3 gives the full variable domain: DVKVTQSSRYLVKRTGEKVFLECVQDMDHENMFWYRQDPGLGLRLIYFSYDVKMKEKGDIPEGYSVSREKKERFSLILESASTNQTSMYLCASSPSYGELFFGEGSRLTVL.

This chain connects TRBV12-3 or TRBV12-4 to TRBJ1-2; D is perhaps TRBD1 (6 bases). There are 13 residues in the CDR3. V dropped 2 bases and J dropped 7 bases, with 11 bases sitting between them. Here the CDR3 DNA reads TGTGCCAGCAGTTTATCAGGGGCCGGTGGCTACACCTTC. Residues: CASSLSGAGGYTF.

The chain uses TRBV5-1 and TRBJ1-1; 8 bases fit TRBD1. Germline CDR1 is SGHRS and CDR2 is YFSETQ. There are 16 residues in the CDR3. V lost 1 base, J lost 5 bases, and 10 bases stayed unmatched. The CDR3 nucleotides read TGCGCCAGCAGCTTGCTGGCAGGGGGCGCGAAAACTGAAGCTTTCTTT. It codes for CASSLLAGGAKTEAFF.